Below, 24 T cell receptor beta chains from the same sample are listed, as sequenced in a study of CD4 and CD8 cells across lung adenocarcinoma regions (dated by TCRdb to between 2017 and 2018). Library generation was performed with PCR. Sequencing instrument: HiSeq X Ten. TCRdb reran the public reads through fastp at Q25 and MiXCR, keeping productive beta chains. Each record represents a unique CDR3 protein, reported with the most common genes and DNA among its rows. The sample records some 23,000 distinct CDR3 sequences, less than 60% of which are singletons. The ten largest account for approximately 48% of the sample. What was sequenced was CD8+ T cells from the center of a lung tumor. The sample's cell subset or site, from its label and the paper: tumor center region. These receptors were collected from a male donor with lung adenocarcinoma. The CD4 and CD8 labels of this study may be unreliable.

A few counts support this clonotype. This chain links TRBV4-1 with TRBJ2-3; 8 bases align to TRBD1. The CDR3 is made up of 18 amino acids. Germline-derived CDR1 and CDR2 are MGHRA and YSYEKL. J gave up 5 bases and V 0 bases, and 13 bases lay outside the gene matches. CDR3 amino acids: CASSQEAPTGQGEDTQYF. The CDR3 region has the DNA TGCGCCAGCAGCCAAGAAGCCCCGACCGGACAGGGTGAAGATACGCAGTATTTT.

This sequence joins TRBV6-1 and TRBJ2-1, with 13 bases fitting TRBD2. The CDR3 sequence is 15 residues long. The germline CDR1 and CDR2 sequences are MNHNS and SASEGT. The trim removed 7 bases at V and 10 bases at J, leaving 10 bases unmatched. The CDR3 region is CASKLAGGPISEQFF. The CDR3 coding sequence is TGTGCCAGCAAACTAGCGGGAGGGCCCATTTCCGAGCAGTTCTTC.

Only a few counts were recorded for this clonotype. This sequence joins TRBV12-3 or TRBV12-4 and TRBJ2-5; a weak D match, TRBD1 (6 bases). This CDR3 has 15 amino acids. Deletions cut 3 bases from V and 1 base from J, with 12 bases between. CDR3 loop: CASSLGTGFQETQYF. The CDR3 bases are TGTGCCAGCAGTTTGGGTACAGGGTTCCAAGAGACCCAGTACTTC.

This clonotype came up many times. One end of the junction fails to match germline, which may point to a read error. The CDR3: CASREAGRSYEQYF. The CDR3 coding sequence is TGTGCCAGCAGGGAAGCGGGCCGCTCCTACGAGCAGTACTTC. The chain is built from TRBV6-1 and TRBJ2-7, with D possibly being TRBD2 (6 bases). This CDR3 has 14 amino acids. Germline V gene data show CDR1 as MNHNS and CDR2 as SASEGT.

V gene TRBV12-3 or TRBV12-4 combines with J gene TRBJ2-1; D could derive from TRBD1 or TRBD2 (6 bases each). The CDR3 runs to 13 residues. V lost 6 bases, J lost 7 bases, and 13 bases lay in between. The CDR3 DNA follows: TGTGCCAGCAGCCGGACGGGGGCTAATGAGCAGTTCTTC. This encodes CASSRTGANEQFF.

The chain links TRBV10-1 to TRBJ2-4; 8 bases line up with TRBD2. CDR1 WNHNN and CDR2 SYGVQD come from the germline V gene (reference sequence). The J segment lost 1 base and the V segment lost 5 bases, leaving 13 bases of the junction unmatched. The CDR3 has 18 residues. The CDR3 is CASSPGVAGRRAKNIQYF. The CDR3 bases are TGCGCCAGCAGTCCAGGAGTAGCGGGGCGGAGGGCCAAAAACATTCAGTACTTC.

The chain has TRBV10-2 and TRBJ2-3; 7 bases fit TRBD2. Near its end, the DNA agrees better with TRBJ2-7, so the J call may be wrong. Germline assignment: CDR1 WSHSY and CDR2 SAAADI. CDR3 length equals 14 residues. As DNA, the CDR3 is TGCGCCAGCAGGGGGGGGAGGGCCGGAAACACGCAGTACTTC. Protein product: CASRGGRAGNTQYF.

In regard to this clonotype: One junction end does not reproduce the germline sequence, and a read error may be involved. CDR3 nucleotide sequence: TGTGCCGGGCTCGGGGCCCGTGAGCCAGAGACGCAGTACTTT. Residues: CAGLGAREPETQYF. The gene calls are TRBV6-1 and TRBJ2-3; D may be TRBD1 or TRBD2 (5 bases each). Germline CDR1 is MNHNS and CDR2 is SASEGT. The CDR3 has 14 residues.

This clonotype has just a few counts. The chain recombines TRBV30 with TRBJ2-3; tentatively, D is TRBD1 or TRBD2 (5 bases each). CDR1 GTSNPN and CDR2 SVGIG come from the germline V gene (reference sequence). V was trimmed by 4 bases and J by 8 bases, leaving 16 bases between them. CDR3 length equals 13 residues. The DNA of the CDR3 is TGTGCCTGGACCCCGGGGCCTGGAGGTACGCAGTATTTT. It encodes CAWTPGPGGTQYF.

The V and J genes are TRBV6-1 and TRBJ2-1; 7 bases align to TRBD2. The CDR3 runs 19 residues. In germline, CDR1 is MNHNS, CDR2 SASEGT. J was trimmed by 8 bases and V by 5 bases; bases with no gene match: 24. CDR3 amino acids: CASSPRPRLAGWKSYEQFF. CDR3 sequence (DNA): TGTGCCAGCAGTCCTAGACCTCGACTAGCAGGTTGGAAGTCTTATGAGCAGTTCTTC.

The gene calls are TRBV6-1 and TRBJ2-1, with TRBD2 matching over 8 bases. The DNA end is more similar to TRBJ2-7, so the J call may be wrong. Germline CDR1 MNHNS, CDR2 SASEGT. The CDR3 contains 12 residues. In DNA form, the CDR3 reads TGTGCCAGCAGTCAGACTAGCGCGGAGCAGTACTTC. Its protein is CASSQTSAEQYF.

The sample holds many counts of this clonotype. The rearrangement joins TRBV5-1 to TRBJ2-5; TRBD2 agrees at 9 bases. The CDR3 has 17 residues. The V segment lost 1 base and the J segment 1 base; nucleotides outside the gene matches: 8. CDR1 and CDR2 (germline): SGHRS, YFSETQ. This chain's CDR3 is CASSLTGGRAVQETQYF. CDR3 bases: TGCGCCAGCAGCTTGACAGGCGGGAGGGCCGTCCAAGAGACCCAGTACTTC. The full variable domain, completed using reference TRBV5-1 and TRBJ2-5, is KAGVTQTPRYLIKTRGQQVTLSCSPISGHRSVSWYQQTPGQGLQFLFEYFSETQRNKGNFPGRFSGRQFSNSRSEMNVSTLELGDSALYLCASSLTGGRAVQETQYFGPGTRLLVL.

Many counts were recorded for this clonotype. This may be a read error, as it is one base from a much larger clone. This chain joins TRBV7-2 and TRBJ2-5; D perhaps matches TRBD2 (5 bases). The CDR3 consists of 13 residues. The V gene's germline CDR1 is SGHTA and CDR2 FQGNSA. V was clipped by 5 bases and J by 2 bases, with 9 bases between them. This CDR3 reads CASSPPGQETQYF. DNA for the CDR3: TGTGCCAGCAGCCCCCCGGGGCAAGAGACCCAGTACTTC.

This clonotype was seen at least ten times. The chain recombines TRBV7-8 with TRBJ2-1, with D perhaps matching TRBD2 (5 bases). V gave up 2 bases and J gave up 4 bases, with 12 bases separating them. Germline CDR1 reads SGHVS; CDR2 reads FQNEAQ. The CDR3 extends over 15 amino acids. The CDR3, as DNA: TGTGCCAGCAGCTTAAGAGAGGGCCCTTACAATGAGCAGTTCTTC. This translates into CASSLREGPYNEQFF.

This clonotype was counted at least ten times. The chain recombines TRBV11-3 with TRBJ2-3, with D possibly being TRBD1 (6 bases). The V end was cut by 4 bases, the J end by 2 bases, with 19 bases between. Per the germline V gene, CDR1 is SGHNT and CDR2 is YENEEA. The CDR3 extends over 17 amino acids. The CDR3 loop reads CASSSGRETGLTDTQYF. The CDR3 nucleotides read TGTGCCAGCAGCTCGGGACGCGAGACAGGCCTCACAGATACGCAGTATTTT. Full variable domain (remainder filled in from reference TRBV11-3 and TRBJ2-3): EAGVVQSPRYKIIEKKQPVAFWCNPISGHNTLYWYLQNLGQGPELLIRYENEEAVDDSQLPKDRFSAERLKGVDSTLKIQPAELGDSAVYLCASSSGRETGLTDTQYFGPGTRLTVL.

V usage is TRBV5-1 and J usage is TRBJ2-3; 8 nucleotides align to TRBD1. Germline CDR1 reads SGHRS; CDR2 reads YFSETQ. This CDR3 is built from 17 residues. Trimming cost V 0 bases and J 4 bases; bases outside gene matches: 10. The CDR3: CASSLAYGTGAADTQYF. CDR3 DNA sequence: TGCGCCAGCAGCTTGGCCTATGGGACAGGTGCGGCAGATACGCAGTATTTT.

This clonotype occurred a few times. The chain has TRBV3-1 and TRBJ2-1; weak D call: TRBD1 (5 bases). Germline loops: CDR1 LGHDT, CDR2 YNNKEL (reference sequence). Trimming took off 1 base at V and 8 bases at J, with 27 bases between the two ends. The length of the CDR3 is 19 residues. This CDR3 reads CASSQAPILIQGEWYEQFF. CDR3 nucleotide sequence: TGTGCCAGCAGCCAAGCCCCGATTTTAATTCAAGGGGAATGGTATGAGCAGTTCTTC.

The chain uses TRBV6-1 and TRBJ2-5, with 8 positions matching TRBD2. This CDR3 has 14 residues. The germline gives CDR1 MNHNS, CDR2 SASEGT. The junction had 8 bases not matched to a gene; V was cut back by 6 bases and J by 5 bases. CDR3 nucleotide sequence: TGTGCCAGCAGACCAGCGGGAGCACTTGAGACCCAGTACTTC. Protein: CASRPAGALETQYF.

To note about this clonotype: No DNA is shown, since the ends of the CDR3 on it are uncertain; the CDR3 is the one TCRdb lists. The CDR3 loop is CASRGMWASGTDTQYF. The rearrangement links TRBV6-1 to TRBJ2-3; TRBD2, the D gene given by the table, was not confirmed from the DNA. The CDR3 adds up to 16 amino acids, both ends counted. Germline CDR1 is MNHNS and CDR2 is SASEGT.

V gene TRBV20-1 combines with J gene TRBJ2-1, with 7 bases lining up with TRBD2. From germline, CDR1 is DFQATT and CDR2 SNEGSKA (reference sequence). Trimming took 6 bases from V and 5 from J; bases not matched to a gene: 10. The length of the CDR3 is 14 residues. The CDR3 spells CSANPPGRDNEQFF. The CDR3 region has the DNA TGCAGTGCCAACCCCCCTGGGAGGGACAATGAGCAGTTCTTC.

With respect to this clonotype: This clone may be a read error of a much larger clone one base away. V and J are TRBV27 and TRBJ1-5; 7 bases are a match to TRBD1. CDR1 MNHEY and CDR2 SMNVEV come from the germline V gene (reference sequence). The CDR3 is 18 amino acids. The CDR3 is CASSFLTSDRERNQPHHF. The DNA of the CDR3 is TGTGCCAGCAGTTTTTTGACATCCGACAGGGAAAGAAATCAGCCCCACCATTTT.

This clonotype rates as medium-sized. The chain combines TRBV7-2 with TRBJ2-3; a weak D match, TRBD1 (6 bases). V lost 0 bases and J lost 5, with 18 bases in between. CDR1 SGHTA and CDR2 FQGNSA come from the germline V gene. This CDR3 comprises 17 residues. CDR3 sequence (DNA): TGTGCCAGCAGCTTAGCCAAGGCCAGGGGAAAAGGAGATACGCAGTATTTT. It encodes CASSLAKARGKGDTQYF.

The chain couples TRBV6-5 to TRBJ2-1; D may be TRBD2 (5 bases). Germline-derived CDR1 and CDR2 are MNHEY and SVGAGI. Trimming took off 4 bases at V and 9 bases at J, with 13 bases between the two ends. The CDR3 has 13 residues. The CDR3 sequence is CASSWARRAEQFF. In DNA, the CDR3 is TGTGCCAGCAGTTGGGCTAGGCGGGCTGAGCAGTTCTTC.

The V call is TRBV7-2, the J call TRBJ2-4, with 8 nucleotides matching TRBD2. The J call is uncertain, as TRBJ2-5 better fits the DNA end. Germline values: CDR1 SGHTA, CDR2 FQGNSA. The CDR3 consists of 15 residues. CDR3 sequence (DNA): TGTGCCAGGGGCATCGGGGGGGGTGTCACAGAGACCCAGTACTTC. It specifies CARGIGGGVTETQYF.